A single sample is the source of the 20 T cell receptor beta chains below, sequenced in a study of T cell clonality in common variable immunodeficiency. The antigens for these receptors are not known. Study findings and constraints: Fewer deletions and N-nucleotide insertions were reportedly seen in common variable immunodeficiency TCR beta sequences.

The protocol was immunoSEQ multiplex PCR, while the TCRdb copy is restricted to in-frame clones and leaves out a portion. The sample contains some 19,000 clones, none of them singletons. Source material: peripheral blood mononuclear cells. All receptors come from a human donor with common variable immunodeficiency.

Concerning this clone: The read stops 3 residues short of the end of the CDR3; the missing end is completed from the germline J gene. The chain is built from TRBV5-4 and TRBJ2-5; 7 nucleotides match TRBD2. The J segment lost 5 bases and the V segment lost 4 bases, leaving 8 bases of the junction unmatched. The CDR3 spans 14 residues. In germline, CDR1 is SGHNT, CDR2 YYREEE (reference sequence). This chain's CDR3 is CASSPTGGLETQYF. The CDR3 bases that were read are TGTGCCAGCAGCCCGACCGGGGGGTTGGAGACC.

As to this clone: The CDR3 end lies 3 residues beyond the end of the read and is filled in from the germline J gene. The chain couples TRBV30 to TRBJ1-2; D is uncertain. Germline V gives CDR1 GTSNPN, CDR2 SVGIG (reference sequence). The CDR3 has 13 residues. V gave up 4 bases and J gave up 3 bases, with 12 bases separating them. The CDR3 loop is CAWKTGLDYGYTF. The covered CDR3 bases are TGTGCCTGGAAGACGGGGTTGGACTATGGC.

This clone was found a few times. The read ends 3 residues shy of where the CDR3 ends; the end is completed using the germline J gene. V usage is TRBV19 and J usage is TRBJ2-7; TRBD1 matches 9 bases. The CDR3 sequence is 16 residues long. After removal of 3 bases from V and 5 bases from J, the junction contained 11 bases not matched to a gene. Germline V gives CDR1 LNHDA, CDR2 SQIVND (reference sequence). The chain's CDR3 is CASSMGEGTGSHEQYF. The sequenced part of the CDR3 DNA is TGTGCCAGTAGTATGGGGGAGGGGACAGGGTCCCACGAG.

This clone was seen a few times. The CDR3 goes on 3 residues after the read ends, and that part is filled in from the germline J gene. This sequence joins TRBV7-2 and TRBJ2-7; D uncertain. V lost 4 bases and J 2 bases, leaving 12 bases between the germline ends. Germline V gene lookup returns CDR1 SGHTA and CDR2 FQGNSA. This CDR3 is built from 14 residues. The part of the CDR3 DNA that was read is TGTGCCAGCAGCTCCTATAACCGAGCCTACGAG. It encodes CASSSYNRAYE. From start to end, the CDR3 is CASSSYNRAYEQYF. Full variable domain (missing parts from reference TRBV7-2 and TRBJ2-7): GAGVSQSPSNKVTEKGKDVELRCDPISGHTALYWYRQSLGQGLEFLIYFQGNSAPDKSGLPSDRFSAERTGGSVSTLTIQRTQQEDSAVYLCASSSYNRAYEQYFGPGTRLTVT.

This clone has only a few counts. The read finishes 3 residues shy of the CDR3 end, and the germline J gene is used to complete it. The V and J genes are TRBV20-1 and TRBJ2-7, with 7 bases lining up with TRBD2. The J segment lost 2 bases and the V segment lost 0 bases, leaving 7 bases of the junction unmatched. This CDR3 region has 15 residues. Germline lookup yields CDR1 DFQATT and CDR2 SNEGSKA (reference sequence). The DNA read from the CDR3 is TGCAGTGCTAGAGATCCCGCGGGAGTCCCCTACGAG. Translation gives CSARDPAGVPYE. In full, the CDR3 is CSARDPAGVPYEQYF.

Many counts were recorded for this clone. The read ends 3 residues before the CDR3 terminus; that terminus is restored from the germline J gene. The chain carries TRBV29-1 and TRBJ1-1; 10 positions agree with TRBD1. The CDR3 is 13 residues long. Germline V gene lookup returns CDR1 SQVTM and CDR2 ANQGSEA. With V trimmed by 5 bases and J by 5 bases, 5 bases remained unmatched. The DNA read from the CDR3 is TGCAGCGTTTCTTTGGGACAGGGGACTGAA. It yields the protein CSVSLGQGTE. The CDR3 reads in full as CSVSLGQGTEAFF.

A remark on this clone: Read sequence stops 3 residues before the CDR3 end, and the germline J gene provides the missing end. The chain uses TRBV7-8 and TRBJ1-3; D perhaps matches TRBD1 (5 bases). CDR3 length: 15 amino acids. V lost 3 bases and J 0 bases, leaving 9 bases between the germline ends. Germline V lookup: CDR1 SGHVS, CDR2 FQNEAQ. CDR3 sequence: CASSFRQSSGNTIYF. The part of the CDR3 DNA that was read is TGTGCCAGCAGCTTTCGACAGAGCTCTGGAAACACC. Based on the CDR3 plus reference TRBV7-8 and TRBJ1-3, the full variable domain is GAGVSQSPRYKVAKRGQDVALRCDPISGHVSLFWYQQALGQGPEFLTYFQNEAQLDKSGLPSDRFFAERPEGSVSTLKIQRTQQEDSAVYLCASSFRQSSGNTIYFGEGSWLTVV.

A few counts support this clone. The CDR3 sequence is CASSILSPRGQETQYF. The CDR3 bases that were read are TGTGCCAGTAGTATATTGAGTCCAAGGGGGCAAGAGACC. This chain links TRBV19 with TRBJ2-5, with D maybe TRBD1 (6 bases). From the germline J gene comes the end of the CDR3, since the read stops 3 residues before it. The V and J ends lost 2 bases and 2 bases respectively, with 15 bases between them. The CDR3 consists of 16 residues. The germline V gene has CDR1 LNHDA and CDR2 SQIVND (reference sequence).

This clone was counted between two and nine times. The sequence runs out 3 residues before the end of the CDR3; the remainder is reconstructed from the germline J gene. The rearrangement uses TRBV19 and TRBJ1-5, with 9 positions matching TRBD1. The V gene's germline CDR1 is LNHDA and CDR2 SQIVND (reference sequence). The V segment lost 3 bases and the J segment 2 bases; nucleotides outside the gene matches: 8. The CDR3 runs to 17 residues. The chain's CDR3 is CASSIVWDREGNQPQHF. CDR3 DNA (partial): TGTGCCAGTAGTATCGTATGGGACAGGGAAGGCAATCAGCCC.

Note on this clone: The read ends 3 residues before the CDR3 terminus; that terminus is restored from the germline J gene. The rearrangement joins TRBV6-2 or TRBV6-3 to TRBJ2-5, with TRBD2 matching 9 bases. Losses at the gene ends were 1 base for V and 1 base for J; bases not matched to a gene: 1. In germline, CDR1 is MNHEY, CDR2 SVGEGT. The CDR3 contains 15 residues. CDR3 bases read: TGTGCCAGCAGTTACTGGGGACTAGCCCAAGAGACC. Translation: CASSYWGLAQET. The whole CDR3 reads CASSYWGLAQETQYF.

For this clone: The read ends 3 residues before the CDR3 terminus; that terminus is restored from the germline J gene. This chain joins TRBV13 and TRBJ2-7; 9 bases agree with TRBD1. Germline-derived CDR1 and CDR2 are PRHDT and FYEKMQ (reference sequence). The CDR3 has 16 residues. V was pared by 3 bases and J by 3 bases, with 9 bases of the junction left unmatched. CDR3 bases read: TGTGCCAGCAGCTTTGGGGGACAGGGATTTGGCTACGAG. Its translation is CASSFGGQGFGYE. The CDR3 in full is CASSFGGQGFGYEQYF.

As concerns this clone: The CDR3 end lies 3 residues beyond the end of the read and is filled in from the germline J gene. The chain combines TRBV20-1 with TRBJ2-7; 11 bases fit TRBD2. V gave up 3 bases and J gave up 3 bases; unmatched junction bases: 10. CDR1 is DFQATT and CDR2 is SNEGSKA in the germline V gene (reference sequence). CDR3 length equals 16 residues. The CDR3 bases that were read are TGCAGTGCTAGTTGGCTAGCGGGGGGAAAACTCTACGAG. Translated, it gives CSASWLAGGKLYE. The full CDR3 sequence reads CSASWLAGGKLYEQYF.

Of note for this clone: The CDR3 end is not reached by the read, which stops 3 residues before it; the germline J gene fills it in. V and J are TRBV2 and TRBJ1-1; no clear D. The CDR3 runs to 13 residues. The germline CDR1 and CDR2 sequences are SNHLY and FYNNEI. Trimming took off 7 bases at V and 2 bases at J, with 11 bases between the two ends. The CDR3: CASTPQKNTEAFF. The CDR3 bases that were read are TGTGCCAGCACACCACAGAAAAACACTGAA.

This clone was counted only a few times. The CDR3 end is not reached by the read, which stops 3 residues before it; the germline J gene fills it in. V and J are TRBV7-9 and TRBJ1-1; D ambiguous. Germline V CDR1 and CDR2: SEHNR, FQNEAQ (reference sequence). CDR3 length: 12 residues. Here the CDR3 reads CASSLEAREAFF. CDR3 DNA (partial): TGTGCCAGCAGCTTAGAAGCCCGTGAG.

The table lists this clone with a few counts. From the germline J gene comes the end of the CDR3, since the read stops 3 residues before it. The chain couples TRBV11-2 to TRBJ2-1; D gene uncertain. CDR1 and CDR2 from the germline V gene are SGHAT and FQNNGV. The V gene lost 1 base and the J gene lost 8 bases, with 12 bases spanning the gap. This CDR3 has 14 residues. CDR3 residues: CASSLVRVHDEQFF. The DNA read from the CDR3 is TGTGCCAGCAGCTTAGTTAGGGTTCACGATGAG.

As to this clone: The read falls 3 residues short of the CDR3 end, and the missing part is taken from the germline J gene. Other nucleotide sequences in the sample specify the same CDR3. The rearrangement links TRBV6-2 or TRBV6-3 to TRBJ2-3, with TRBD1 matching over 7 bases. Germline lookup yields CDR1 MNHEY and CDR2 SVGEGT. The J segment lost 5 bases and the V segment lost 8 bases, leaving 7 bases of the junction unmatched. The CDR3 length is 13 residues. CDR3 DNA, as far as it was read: TGTGCCAGCCTTACAGGGGTCAAAGATACG. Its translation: CASLTGVKDT. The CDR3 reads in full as CASLTGVKDTQYF.

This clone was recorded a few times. This CDR3 reads CSVIYTGDFNQPQHF. Incomplete CDR3 DNA: TGCAGCGTGATATACACAGGGGATTTTAATCAGCCC. V and J are TRBV29-1 and TRBJ1-5; 7 nucleotides line up with TRBD1. From the germline J gene comes the end of the CDR3, since the read stops 3 residues before it. Per the germline V gene, CDR1 is SQVTM and CDR2 is ANQGSEA. V shed 6 bases and J 4 bases; nucleotides not matched to a gene: 12. The CDR3 consists of 15 residues. The full variable domain, with the rest looked up from reference TRBV29-1 and TRBJ1-5, is SAVISQKPSRDICQRGTSLTIQCQVDSQVTMMFWYRQQPGQSLTLIATANQGSEATYESGFVIDKFPISRPNLTFSTLTVSNMSPEDSSIYLCSVIYTGDFNQPQHFGDGTRLSIL.

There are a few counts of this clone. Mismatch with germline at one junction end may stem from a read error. The CDR3 is CSSSLSGGELFF. CDR3 DNA, as far as it was read: TGTTCCAGCAGCTTATCCGGCGGGGAG. The V gene is TRBV7-9, the J gene TRBJ2-2; D unclear. The DNA ends 3 residues before the CDR3 does, and the rest of the CDR3 is filled in from the germline J gene. This CDR3 contains 12 residues. CDR1 and CDR2 from the germline V gene are SEHNR and FQNEAQ (reference sequence).

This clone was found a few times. CDR3 DNA, as far as it was read: TGTGCCAGCAGTGACGTACAGGGATTTAATTCACCC. The encoded protein is CASSDVQGFNSP. The whole CDR3 region reads CASSDVQGFNSPLHF. V is TRBV6-1 and J is TRBJ1-6, with D possibly being TRBD1 (6 bases). The read terminates 3 residues ahead of where the CDR3 ends, so the germline J gene completes it. The CDR3 has 15 residues. Germline lookup yields CDR1 MNHNS and CDR2 SASEGT. The ends were cut back, 3 bases at V and 6 bases at J, with 12 bases in the middle.

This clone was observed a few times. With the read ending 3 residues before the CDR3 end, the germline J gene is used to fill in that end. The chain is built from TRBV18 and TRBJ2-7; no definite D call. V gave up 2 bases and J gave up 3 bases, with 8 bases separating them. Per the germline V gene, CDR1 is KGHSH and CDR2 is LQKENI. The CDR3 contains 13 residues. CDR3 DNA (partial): TGTGCCAGCTCACCAGTCCCAAACTACGAG. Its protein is CASSPVPNYE. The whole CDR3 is CASSPVPNYEQYF.